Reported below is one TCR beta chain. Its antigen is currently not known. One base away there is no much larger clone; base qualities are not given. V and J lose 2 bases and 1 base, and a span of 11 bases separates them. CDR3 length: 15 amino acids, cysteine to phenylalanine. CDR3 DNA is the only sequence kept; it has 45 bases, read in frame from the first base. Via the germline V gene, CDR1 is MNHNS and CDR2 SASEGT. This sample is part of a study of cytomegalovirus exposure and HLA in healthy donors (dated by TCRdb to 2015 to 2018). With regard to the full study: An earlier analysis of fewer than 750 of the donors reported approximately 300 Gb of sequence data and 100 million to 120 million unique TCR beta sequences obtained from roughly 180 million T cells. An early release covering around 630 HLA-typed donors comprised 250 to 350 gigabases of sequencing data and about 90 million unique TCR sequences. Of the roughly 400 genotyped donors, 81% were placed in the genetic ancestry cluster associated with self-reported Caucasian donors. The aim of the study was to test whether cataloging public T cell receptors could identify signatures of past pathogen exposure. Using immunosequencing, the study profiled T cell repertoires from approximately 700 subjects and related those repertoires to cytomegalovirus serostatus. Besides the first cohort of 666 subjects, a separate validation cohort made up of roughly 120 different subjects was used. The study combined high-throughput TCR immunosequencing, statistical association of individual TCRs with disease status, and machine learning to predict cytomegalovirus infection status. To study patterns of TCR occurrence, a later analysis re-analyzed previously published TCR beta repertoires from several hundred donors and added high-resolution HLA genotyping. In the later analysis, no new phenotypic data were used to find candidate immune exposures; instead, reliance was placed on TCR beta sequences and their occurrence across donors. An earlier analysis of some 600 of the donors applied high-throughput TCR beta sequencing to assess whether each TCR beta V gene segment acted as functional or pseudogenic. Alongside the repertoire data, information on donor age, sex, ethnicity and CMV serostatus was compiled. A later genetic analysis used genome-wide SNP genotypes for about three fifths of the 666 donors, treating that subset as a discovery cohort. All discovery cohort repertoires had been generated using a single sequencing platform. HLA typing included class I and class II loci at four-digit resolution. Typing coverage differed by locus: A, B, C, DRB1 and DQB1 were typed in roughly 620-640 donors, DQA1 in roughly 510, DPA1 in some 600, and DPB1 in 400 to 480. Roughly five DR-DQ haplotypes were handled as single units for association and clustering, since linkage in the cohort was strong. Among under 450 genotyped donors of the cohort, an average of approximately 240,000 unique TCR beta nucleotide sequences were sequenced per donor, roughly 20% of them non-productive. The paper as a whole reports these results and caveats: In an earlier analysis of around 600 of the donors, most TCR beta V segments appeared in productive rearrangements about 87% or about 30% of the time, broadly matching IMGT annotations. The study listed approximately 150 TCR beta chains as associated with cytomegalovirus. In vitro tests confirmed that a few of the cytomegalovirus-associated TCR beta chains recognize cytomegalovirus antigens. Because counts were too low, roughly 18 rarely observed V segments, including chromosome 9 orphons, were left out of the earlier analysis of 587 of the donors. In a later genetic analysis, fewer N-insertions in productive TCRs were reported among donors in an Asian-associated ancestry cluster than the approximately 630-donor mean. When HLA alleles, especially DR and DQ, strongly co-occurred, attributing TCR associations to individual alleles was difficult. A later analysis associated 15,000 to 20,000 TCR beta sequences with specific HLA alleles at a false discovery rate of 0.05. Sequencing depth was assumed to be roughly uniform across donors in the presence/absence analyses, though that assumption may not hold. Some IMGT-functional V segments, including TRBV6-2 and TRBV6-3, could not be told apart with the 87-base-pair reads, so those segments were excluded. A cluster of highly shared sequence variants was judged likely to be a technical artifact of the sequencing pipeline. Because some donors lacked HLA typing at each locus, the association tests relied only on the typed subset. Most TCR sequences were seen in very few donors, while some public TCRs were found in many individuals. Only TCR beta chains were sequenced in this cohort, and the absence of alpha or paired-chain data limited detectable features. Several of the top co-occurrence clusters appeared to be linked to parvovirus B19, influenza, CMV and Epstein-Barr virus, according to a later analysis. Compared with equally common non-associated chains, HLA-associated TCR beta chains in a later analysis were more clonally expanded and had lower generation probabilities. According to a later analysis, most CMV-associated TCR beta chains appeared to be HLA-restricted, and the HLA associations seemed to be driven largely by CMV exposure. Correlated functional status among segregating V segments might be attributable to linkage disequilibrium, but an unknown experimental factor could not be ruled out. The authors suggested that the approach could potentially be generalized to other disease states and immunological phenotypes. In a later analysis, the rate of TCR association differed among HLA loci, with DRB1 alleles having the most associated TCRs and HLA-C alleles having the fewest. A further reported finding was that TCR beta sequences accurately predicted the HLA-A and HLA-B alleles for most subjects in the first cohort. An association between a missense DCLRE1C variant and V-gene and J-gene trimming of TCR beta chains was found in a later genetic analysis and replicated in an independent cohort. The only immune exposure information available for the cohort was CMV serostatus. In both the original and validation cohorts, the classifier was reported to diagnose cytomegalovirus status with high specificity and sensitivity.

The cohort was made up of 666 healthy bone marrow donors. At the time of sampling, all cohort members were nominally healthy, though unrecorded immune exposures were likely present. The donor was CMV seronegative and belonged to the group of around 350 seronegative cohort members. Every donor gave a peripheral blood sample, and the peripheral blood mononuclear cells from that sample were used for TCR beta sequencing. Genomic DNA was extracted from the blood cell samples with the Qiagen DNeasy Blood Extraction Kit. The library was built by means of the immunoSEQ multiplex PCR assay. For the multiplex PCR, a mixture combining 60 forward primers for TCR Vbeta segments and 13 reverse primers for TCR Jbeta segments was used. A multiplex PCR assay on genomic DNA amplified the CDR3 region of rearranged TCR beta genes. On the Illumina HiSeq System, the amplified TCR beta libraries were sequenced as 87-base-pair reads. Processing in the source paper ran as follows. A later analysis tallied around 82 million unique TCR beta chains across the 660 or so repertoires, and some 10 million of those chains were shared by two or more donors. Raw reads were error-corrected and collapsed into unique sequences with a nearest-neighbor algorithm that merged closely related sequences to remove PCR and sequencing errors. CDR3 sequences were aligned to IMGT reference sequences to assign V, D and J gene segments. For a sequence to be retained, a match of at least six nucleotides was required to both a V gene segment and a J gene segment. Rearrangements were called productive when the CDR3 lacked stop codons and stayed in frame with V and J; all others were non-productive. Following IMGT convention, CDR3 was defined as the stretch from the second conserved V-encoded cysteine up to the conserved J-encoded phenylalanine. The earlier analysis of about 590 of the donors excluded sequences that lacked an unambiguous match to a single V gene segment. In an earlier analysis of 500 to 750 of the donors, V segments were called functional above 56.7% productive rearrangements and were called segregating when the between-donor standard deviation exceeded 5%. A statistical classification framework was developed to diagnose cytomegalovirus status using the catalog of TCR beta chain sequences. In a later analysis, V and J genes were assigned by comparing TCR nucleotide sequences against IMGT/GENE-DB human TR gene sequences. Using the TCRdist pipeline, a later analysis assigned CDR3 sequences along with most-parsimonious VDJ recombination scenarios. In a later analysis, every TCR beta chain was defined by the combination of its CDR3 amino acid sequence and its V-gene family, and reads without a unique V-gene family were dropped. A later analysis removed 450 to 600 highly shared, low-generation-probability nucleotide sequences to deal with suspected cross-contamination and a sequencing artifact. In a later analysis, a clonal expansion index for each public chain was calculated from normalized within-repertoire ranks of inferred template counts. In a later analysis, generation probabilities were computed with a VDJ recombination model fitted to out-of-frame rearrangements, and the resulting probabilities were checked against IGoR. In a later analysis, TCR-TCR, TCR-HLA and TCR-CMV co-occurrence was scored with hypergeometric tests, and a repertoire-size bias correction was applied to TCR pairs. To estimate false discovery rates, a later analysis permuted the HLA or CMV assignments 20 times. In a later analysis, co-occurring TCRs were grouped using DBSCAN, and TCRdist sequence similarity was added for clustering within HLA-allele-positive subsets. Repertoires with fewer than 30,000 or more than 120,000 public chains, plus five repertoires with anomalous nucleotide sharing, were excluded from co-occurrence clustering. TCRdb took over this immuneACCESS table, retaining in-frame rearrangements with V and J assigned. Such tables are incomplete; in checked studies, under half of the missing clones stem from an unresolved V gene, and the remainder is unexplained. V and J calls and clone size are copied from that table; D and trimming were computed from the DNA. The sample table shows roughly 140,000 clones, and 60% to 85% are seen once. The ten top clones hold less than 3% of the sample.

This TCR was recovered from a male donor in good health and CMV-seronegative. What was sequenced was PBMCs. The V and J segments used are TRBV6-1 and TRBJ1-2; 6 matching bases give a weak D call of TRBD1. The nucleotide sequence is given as TGTGCCAGCAGTGAATGGGACACGATTAACTATGGCTACACCTTC. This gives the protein CASSEWDTINYGYTF.